The 15 T cell receptor beta chains presented below share a single source sample, sequenced in a study of cytomegalovirus exposure and HLA in healthy donors. Clones were sequenced by immunoSEQ multiplex PCR, and TCRdb holds only the in-frame ones, with some missing. The sample holds some 310,000 clones; approximately 86% are singletons and the top ten take around 0.88%. Material: PBMCs. The receptors come from a man aged 30 to 39 in good health and CMV-seronegative.

V is TRBV14 and J is TRBJ2-2; D is perhaps TRBD2 (6 bases). CDR3 length equals 15 residues. Germline CDR1 and CDR2: SGHDN and FVKESK. V lost 7 bases and J lost 0, with 12 bases in between. The CDR3 loop is CASTPGEPNTGELFF. The DNA of the CDR3 is TGTGCCAGCACCCCGGGAGAACCGAACACCGGGGAGCTGTTTTTT.

The chain couples TRBV11-2 to TRBJ2-5; 8 bases map to TRBD2. Germline lookup yields CDR1 SGHAT and CDR2 FQNNGV. Losses at the gene ends were 3 bases for V and 5 bases for J; bases not matched to a gene: 8. The CDR3 consists of 15 residues. CDR3 region: CASSLNPGGRETQYF. The DNA for the CDR3 is TGTGCCAGCAGCTTGAACCCGGGGGGGCGGGAGACCCAGTACTTC.

CDR3 in DNA: TGCGCCAGCAGGCTCGGAGGGGCGGGTGGCACCGGGGAGCTGTTTTTT. It is translated as CASRLGGAGGTGELFF. The V gene is TRBV5-1, the J gene TRBJ2-2, with D tentatively TRBD2 (6 bases). Trimming took off 5 bases at V and 4 bases at J, with 18 bases between the two ends. The germline CDR1 and CDR2 sequences are SGHRS and YFSETQ. The CDR3 is made up of 16 amino acids.

The chain carries TRBV5-6 and TRBJ1-6; D is ambiguous. This CDR3 comprises 11 residues. The ends were cut back, 3 bases at V and 10 bases at J, with 5 bases in the middle. Germline CDR1 is SGHDT and CDR2 is YYEEEE. The CDR3: CASSSGSPLHF. The CDR3 DNA is TGTGCCAGCAGCTCGGGATCACCCCTCCACTTT.

The chain combines TRBV7-9 with TRBJ1-2, with D hard to call. CDR1 SEHNR and CDR2 FQNEAQ come from the germline V gene (reference sequence). V was cut by 4 bases and J by 4 bases, with 16 bases left in between. There are 15 residues in the CDR3. CDR3 bases: TGTGCCAGCAGCTCACGGGATCTCTCTATCTATGGCTACACCTTC. Translation gives CASSSRDLSIYGYTF.

The chain links TRBV6-1 to TRBJ2-1; TRBD2 matches at 10 bases. Per germline, CDR1 MNHNS and CDR2 SASEGT. This CDR3 spans 14 amino acids. Unmatched junction bases numbered 7, after V lost 7 bases and J lost 7 bases. CDR3 protein: CASKQRGGLNEQFF. CDR3 nucleotides: TGTGCCAGCAAGCAGCGGGGGGGCTTGAATGAGCAGTTCTTC.

The gene calls are TRBV6-5 and TRBJ2-7; TRBD2 matches 7 bases. The CDR3 has 13 residues. The V segment lost 6 bases and the J segment 3 bases; nucleotides outside the gene matches: 5. The germline V gene encodes CDR1 MNHEY and CDR2 SVGAGI. The CDR3 DNA sequence: TGTGCCAGCAGCCAAAGGGAGGGCTACGAGCAGTACTTC. It translates to CASSQREGYEQYF.

The rearrangement joins TRBV19 to TRBJ1-6, with a weak D call TRBD1 (6 bases). The CDR3 totals 15 residues. Germline values: CDR1 LNHDA, CDR2 SQIVND (reference sequence). The ends were cut back, 4 bases at V and 2 bases at J, with 9 bases in the middle. The CDR3, as DNA: TGTGCCAGTAGTACGACAGGCGCCTATAATTCACCCCTCCACTTT. Translated: CASSTTGAYNSPLHF.

This chain links TRBV6-5 with TRBJ2-1; possible D gene TRBD2, 7 bases. The CDR3 spans 15 residues. Between the trimmed V and J ends, which lost 2 bases and 2 bases, there was a span of 10 bases. Germline CDR1 and CDR2: MNHEY and SVGAGI. The CDR3 DNA reads TGTGCCAGCAGTTACGAGGGGGGGGCCTACAATGAGCAGTTCTTC. The encoded protein is CASSYEGGAYNEQFF.

CDR3 in amino acids: CASSPSRAGADDEKLFF. CDR3 nucleotides: TGTGCCAGCTCACCATCAAGAGCAGGGGCGGATGATGAAAAACTGTTTTTT. This rearrangement joins TRBV18 to TRBJ1-4, with a weak D call TRBD1 (6 bases). CDR3 length equals 17 residues. Germline assignment: CDR1 KGHSH and CDR2 LQKENI. The ends were cut back, 2 bases at V and 6 bases at J, with 19 bases in the middle.

CDR3 sequence (DNA): TGTGCCAGCAGTTACTTAGACGGGACCTACGAGCAGTACTTC. It is translated as CASSYLDGTYEQYF. V is TRBV6-6 and J is TRBJ2-7; D may be TRBD2 (5 bases). The germline V gene encodes CDR1 MNHNY and CDR2 SVGAGI (reference sequence). With 1 base removed from V and 2 bases from J, the gap between germline ends came to 9 bases. This CDR3 has 14 amino acids.

The chain has TRBV5-6 and TRBJ2-3, with D uncertain. CDR1 is SGHDT, CDR2 YYEEEE, per germline. The CDR3 has 13 residues. Trimming removed 4 bases from V and 3 bases from J, with 9 bases in between. CDR3 nucleotide sequence: TGTGCCAGCAGCATCGACTTAACAGATACGCAGTATTTT. This encodes CASSIDLTDTQYF.

A word on this clone: Other DNA sequences in this sample translate to the same CDR3. The chain has TRBV18 and TRBJ2-5; D gene ambiguous. The V gene lost 0 bases and the J gene lost 1 base, with 6 bases spanning the gap. Germline V lookup: CDR1 KGHSH, CDR2 LQKENI. The CDR3 is 14 amino acids. This CDR3 is CASSPPNSQETQYF. The CDR3 coding sequence is TGTGCCAGCTCACCACCTAACAGCCAAGAGACCCAGTACTTC.

V gene TRBV19 combines with J gene TRBJ2-7, with 13 bases aligning to TRBD2. This CDR3 spans 15 amino acids. Germline trimming cut 4 bases from V and 2 bases from J; bases unmatched to any gene: 2. Germline assignment: CDR1 LNHDA and CDR2 SQIVND (reference sequence). CDR3 sequence reads: CASSRTSGGTYEQYF. The CDR3 DNA is TGTGCCAGTAGTAGGACTAGCGGGGGTACCTACGAGCAGTACTTC. Supplemented by reference TRBV19 and TRBJ2-7, the full variable domain reads DGGITQSPKYLFRKEGQNVTLSCEQNLNHDAMYWYRQDPGQGLRLIYYSQIVNDFQKGDIAEGYSVSREKKESFPLTVTSAQKNPTAFYLCASSRTSGGTYEQYFGPGTRLTVT.

CDR3 sequence (DNA): TGCGCCAGCAGCCAAGAGGACTACCGGACAGATACGCAGTATTTT. This translates into CASSQEDYRTDTQYF. The chain links TRBV4-1 to TRBJ2-3, with D tentatively TRBD2 (6 bases). CDR1 MGHRA and CDR2 YSYEKL come from the germline V gene. CDR3 size: 15 residues. V dropped 0 bases and J dropped 3 bases, with 10 bases sitting between them.